This T cell receptor beta chain derives from a study of lymphopenia after photon versus proton radiotherapy. Data came from immunoSEQ multiplex PCR; TCRdb stores just in-frame clones and leaves some out. The repertoire holds 68,000 or so clones, with roughly 91% as singletons. V was shortened by 1 base and J by 6 bases, with 13 bases between the two germline ends. The CDR3 consists of 15 residues. The germline gives CDR1 SGHRS, CDR2 YFSETQ. In regard to this clone: The target antigen is unknown.

General study findings and limits: Only patients who died were analyzed for survival; proton advantage is unproven. Relative stability marked proton patients; photon patients lost diversity and naive cells. Oligoclonal CD8+ Temra expansion after nadir drove photon patients' diversity drop. Post-nadir TCR diversity decline inversely tracked overall survival among those who died.

The rearrangement links TRBV5-1 to TRBJ2-2; the D call may be TRBD1 or TRBD2 (5 bases each). Source: peripheral blood, taken from a patient treated with photon-based radiotherapy. The TCR sequence derives from a woman between 65 and 79 years old with pancreatic cancer. The CDR3 DNA reads as TGCGCCAGCAGCTTGAGTTTGACGGGACCCGGGGAGCTGTTTTTT. Its protein product is CASSLSLTGPGELFF.